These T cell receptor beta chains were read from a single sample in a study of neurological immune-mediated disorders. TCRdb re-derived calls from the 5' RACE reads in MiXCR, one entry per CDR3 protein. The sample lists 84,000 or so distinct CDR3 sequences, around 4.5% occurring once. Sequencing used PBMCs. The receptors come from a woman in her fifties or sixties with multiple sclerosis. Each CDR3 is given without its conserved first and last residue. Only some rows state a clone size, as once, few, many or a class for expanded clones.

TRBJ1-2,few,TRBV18,ASSPGQQGSTGYT
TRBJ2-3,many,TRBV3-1,ASSRGRISTDTQY
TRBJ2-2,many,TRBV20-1,SAGGRHGVGGELF
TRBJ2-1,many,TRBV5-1,ASHYTGPGGEQF
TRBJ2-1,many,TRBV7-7,ASSLEGVDEQF
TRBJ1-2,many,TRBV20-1,SARVLVTNYGYT
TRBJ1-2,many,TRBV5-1,ASSLEGRGISYGYT
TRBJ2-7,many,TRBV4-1,ASSQGHRLSYEQY
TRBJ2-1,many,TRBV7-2,ASSSPGTSGGHSYNEQF
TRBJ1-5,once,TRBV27,ASSLTRQGLTPQH
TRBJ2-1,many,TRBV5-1,ASSRETGTNNNEQF
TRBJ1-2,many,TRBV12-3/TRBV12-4,ASSSQVNYGYT
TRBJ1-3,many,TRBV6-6,ASDDKGTGNTIY
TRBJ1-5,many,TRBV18,ASSKDRRSGNQPQH
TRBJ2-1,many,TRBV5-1,ASSRGDSGSYNEQF
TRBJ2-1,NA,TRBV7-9,ASSLVGEQF
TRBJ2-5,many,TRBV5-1,ASSFDAQGIQETQY
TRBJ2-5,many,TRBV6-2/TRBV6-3,ASSWIGRGRRETQY
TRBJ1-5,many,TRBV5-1,ASRRGSNQPQH
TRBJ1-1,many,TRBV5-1,ASTWTGDTEAF
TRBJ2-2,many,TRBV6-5,ASSYLRPQGTGELF
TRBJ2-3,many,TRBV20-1,SGESGTTDTQY
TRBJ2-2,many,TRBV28,ASRPSGTNTGELF
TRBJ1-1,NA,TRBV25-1,ASSESWPSRNTEAF
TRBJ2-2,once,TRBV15,ATSSLGGNGELF
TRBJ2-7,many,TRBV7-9,ASSLGQDSYEQY